This TCR beta chain was profiled in a study of shared clonotypes between healthy human individuals. The CDR3 covers 14 residues. Trimming took off 4 bases at V and 17 bases at J, with 23 bases between the two ends. CDR1 and CDR2 (germline): SGHAT, FQNNGV. The assay used deep level. As originally analysed: ImmunoSEQ output lacked quality scores and full-length reads, limiting matched filtering. This table comes from immunoSEQ multiplex PCR, and its TCRdb copy is limited to in-frame clones, with some not included. The V and J calls and clone size come from that table; D and trimming were worked out from the DNA. The sample carries some 1,100,000 clones, roughly 74% recorded once. Naive CD4+ cells were CD45RA-selected; the remaining cells were memory.

The TCR comes from a man younger than 35 in good health. Some clones in this sample may be carry-over from other donors' samples. V is TRBV11-2 and J is TRBJ1-4; the D gene is possibly TRBD1 (6 bases). The material sequenced was memory CD4+ T cells from PBMCs. Regarding subset: CD45RA-negative fraction. As DNA, the CDR3 is TGTGCCAGCAGCTCTTCAGACAGGCCATTGGGTATTTTTTTT. Its translation is CASSSSDRPLGIFF.